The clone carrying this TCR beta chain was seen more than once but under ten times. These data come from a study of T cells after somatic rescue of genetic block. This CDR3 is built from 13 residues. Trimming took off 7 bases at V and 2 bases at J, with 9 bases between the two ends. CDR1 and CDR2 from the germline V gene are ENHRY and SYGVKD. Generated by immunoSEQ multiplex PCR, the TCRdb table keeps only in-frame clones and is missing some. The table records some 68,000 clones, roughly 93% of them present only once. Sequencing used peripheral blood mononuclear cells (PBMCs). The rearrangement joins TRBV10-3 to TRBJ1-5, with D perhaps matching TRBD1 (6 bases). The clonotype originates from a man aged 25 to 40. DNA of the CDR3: TGTGCCATCACAGGGGATCGCAATCAGCCCCAGCATTTT. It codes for CAITGDRNQPQHF.